This TCR beta chain stems from a study of identical twins. Study findings and constraints: Models underpredicted monozygotic twin sharing of out-of-frame TCR alpha. Beta clonotypes that were abundant in cord blood contained fewer insertions, a pattern absent from memory repertoires. When twins shared out-of-frame alpha sequences, those sequences had excess low generation probability.

A word on this clonotype: The antigen is unknown.

V lost 2 bases to trimming and J lost 8 bases, with 15 bases between them. CDR1 KGHSH and CDR2 LQKENI come from the germline V gene. The CDR3 sequence is 14 residues long. Each CDR3 protein is one row after TCRdb ran MiXCR on the 5' RACE reads. The sample holds around 1.7 million distinct CDR3 sequences, roughly a third seen once. The rearrangement uses TRBV18 and TRBJ1-2, with D tentatively TRBD1 (6 bases). The sequence came from a newborn girl in good health. The sequenced sample was cord blood. CDR3 nucleotides: TGTGCCAGCTCACCATCCGAGGCAGGGGACGGCTACACCTTC. Protein product: CASSPSEAGDGYTF.